What follows is one T cell receptor beta chain and its context. Antigen: not known. The data stem from a study of shared clonotypes between healthy human individuals. CDR3 length equals 15 residues. Germline CDR1 is SGHDN and CDR2 is FVKESK. With V trimmed by 4 bases and J by 0 bases, 0 bases remained unmatched. Study-level points and caveats: Rarefaction analysis demonstrated incomplete sorted-subset sequencing notwithstanding large depth. Naive subsets generally had larger estimated richness than memory subsets. What limited the represented genetic and exposure-history diversity was the small number of donors.

Per sorted-subset replicate PCR, input was 150 to 250 ng DNA, representing roughly 29,000 T cell genomes. Here immunoSEQ multiplex PCR was the method, and the copy in TCRdb shows in-frame clones only, minus some. This sample has about 1 million clones; around 76% occur once, and the top ten carry approximately 1.5%. Specimen: memory CD4+ T cells sorted from blood. As to subset: CD45RA-negative fraction. The sequence was collected from a man aged 18 to 29 in good health. The rearrangement joins TRBV14 to TRBJ2-3; 11 bases agree with TRBD1. CDR3: CASSRTGGSTDTQYF. The CDR3 DNA reads TGTGCCAGCAGCCGGACAGGGGGCAGCACAGATACGCAGTATTTT.